The source of this T cell receptor beta chain is a study of blood T cell repertoires in COVID-19. Looking at the study overall: Samples came from the United States, Italy and Spain, spanning acute and convalescent COVID-19. T cells, B-cell-depleted T cells, or PBMCs provided the cDNA or gDNA that served as material.

Authors' methods: Nucleated cell counts were estimated from reference gene primer amplification. Assay: immunoSEQ multiplex PCR; the TCRdb copy retains only in-frame clones and omits some. That table furnishes V, J and clone size, whereas the DNA furnished D and trimming. In the table there are around 290,000 clones, more than 75% of which are singletons. This CDR3 is built from 15 residues. With V trimmed by 2 bases and J by 4 bases, 8 bases remained unmatched. Germline loops: CDR1 SGDLS, CDR2 YYNGEE. The receptor was derived from a woman between 45 and 60 years old who had recovered from COVID-19. Material for sequencing was peripheral blood. V usage is TRBV9 and J usage is TRBJ2-5, with 7 bases that match TRBD2. CDR3 bases: TGTGCCAGCAGCGTCTCGGGGGGTCTCGGAGAGACCCAGTACTTC. Protein sequence: CASSVSGGLGETQYF.